One sample yielded the 19 T cell receptor beta chains listed below, sequenced in a study of T cell responses to AZD1222 COVID-19 vaccine. Profiling relied on immunoSEQ multiplex PCR, and the TCRdb table lists in-frame clones only, not all of them. The sample yields about 42,000 clones, approximately 88% seen once. Here the sequenced sample was peripheral blood, taken 28 days after the second AZD1222 dose. These receptors came from an adult who received the AZD1222 COVID-19 vaccine.

This chain uses TRBV29-1 with TRBJ1-2; D perhaps matches TRBD1 (5 bases). V gave up 2 bases and J gave up 0 bases, with 10 bases separating them. CDR3 size: 14 residues. Germline V gene data show CDR1 as SQVTM and CDR2 as ANQGSEA. The CDR3 sequence is CSVEIWGANYGYTF. CDR3 DNA sequence: TGCAGCGTTGAAATCTGGGGGGCTAACTATGGCTACACCTTC. The full variable domain, in which reference TRBV29-1 and TRBJ1-2 provide the parts outside the CDR3, is SAVISQKPSRDICQRGTSLTIQCQVDSQVTMMFWYRQQPGQSLTLIATANQGSEATYESGFVIDKFPISRPNLTFSTLTVSNMSPEDSSIYLCSVEIWGANYGYTFGSGTRLTVV.

The V call is TRBV7-6, the J call TRBJ1-6; D uncertain. The CDR3 has 20 residues. V was trimmed by 5 bases and J by 0 bases, leaving 23 bases between them. CDR1 is SGHVS, CDR2 FNYEAQ, per germline. CDR3 in DNA: TGTGCCAGCAGCAACTTAGGACGGGCACCGGGGAGCTCCTATAATTCACCCCTCCACTTT. It codes for CASSNLGRAPGSSYNSPLHF.

This clone was counted only a few times. V and J are TRBV28 and TRBJ2-2; perhaps D is TRBD1 or TRBD2 (6 bases each). CDR1 MDHEN and CDR2 SYDVKM come from the germline V gene. V was shortened by 7 bases and J by 2 bases, with 14 bases between the two germline ends. The CDR3 sequence is 15 residues long. The CDR3 DNA is TGTGCCAGCATCTCGGGGGCGGAAAACACCGGGGAGCTGTTTTTT. Its protein is CASISGAENTGELFF.

To note about this clone: Compared with germline, one end of the junction differs, possibly owing to a read error. The chain couples TRBV5-1 to TRBJ1-1, with TRBD1 matching over 8 bases. Germline V gene lookup returns CDR1 SGHRS and CDR2 YFSETQ. This CDR3 spans 14 amino acids. CDR3 region: CVSSLSTGDTEAFF. The CDR3 DNA reads as TGCGTCAGCAGCTTGTCGACAGGGGACACTGAAGCTTTCTTT.

This chain connects TRBV7-8 to TRBJ2-2, with 9 bases that match TRBD2. This CDR3 contains 15 residues. CDR1 and CDR2 (germline): SGHVS, FQNEAQ. The V and J ends lost 8 bases and 3 bases, in that order; junction bases with no gene match: 7. The CDR3 nucleotides are TGTGCCAGCGGAATAGCGGGGGCCCACACCGGGGAGCTGTTTTTT. Translation gives CASGIAGAHTGELFF.

This sequence joins TRBV2 and TRBJ1-5; no clear D gene. Trimming took off 5 bases at V and 4 bases at J, with 12 bases between the two ends. The CDR3 is 14 residues long. Germline CDR1 SNHLY, CDR2 FYNNEI. The chain's CDR3 is CASSPGRRNQPQHF. Written as DNA, the CDR3 is TGTGCCAGCAGTCCAGGACGGCGTAATCAGCCCCAGCATTTT.

The count of this clone is one. This specimen includes other DNA sequences encoding the same CDR3. The rearrangement joins TRBV27 to TRBJ2-7; D possibly matches TRBD1 or TRBD2 (6 bases each). CDR1 MNHEY and CDR2 SMNVEV come from the germline V gene (reference sequence). Trimming cost V 4 bases and J 2 bases, with 12 bases left between them. The CDR3 has 14 residues. The DNA of the CDR3 is TGTGCCAGCAGTTCCGGGGGCGCCCCCTACGAGCAGTACTTC. This translates into CASSSGGAPYEQYF.

The chain combines TRBV7-9 with TRBJ2-7, with 8 bases lining up with TRBD1. V shed 6 bases and J 7 bases; nucleotides not matched to a gene: 8. This CDR3 has 13 residues. CDR1 and CDR2 from the germline V gene are SEHNR and FQNEAQ (reference sequence). As DNA, the CDR3 is TGTGCCAGCAGGCCGACAGGGGAGCGGGAGCAGTACTTC. Protein sequence: CASRPTGEREQYF.

The V call is TRBV19, the J call TRBJ1-6; 8 bases are shared with TRBD1. Germline CDR1 LNHDA, CDR2 SQIVND (reference sequence). The CDR3 length is 17 residues. Losses at the gene ends were 5 bases for V and 6 bases for J; bases not matched to a gene: 12. The CDR3 DNA follows: TGTGCCAGTAGTCCCCGGACAGGGAACACTGGTAATTCACCCCTCCACTTT. This gives the protein CASSPRTGNTGNSPLHF.

V usage is TRBV28 and J usage is TRBJ1-5; unclear D gene. The germline V gene encodes CDR1 MDHEN and CDR2 SYDVKM. This CDR3 is 13 amino acids long. Deletions cut 6 bases from V and 10 bases from J, with 16 bases between. The CDR3 DNA reads as TGTGCCAGCAGCCTTACCCCGCCGGTTCCCCAGCATTTT. This sequence encodes CASSLTPPVPQHF.

As DNA, the CDR3 is TGTGCCAGCAGCCGTGATCGCGGGGCCCAAGAGACCCAGTACTTC. Protein: CASSRDRGAQETQYF. J is TRBJ2-5 and V is TRBV5-8; D is perhaps TRBD2 (6 bases). The CDR3 is 15 amino acids. Trimming removed 4 bases at V and 1 base at J, with 14 bases between. Germline values: CDR1 SGHTS, CDR2 YDEGEE.

This chain connects TRBV6-5 to TRBJ1-2; D is perhaps TRBD1 (5 bases). The V gene lost 2 bases and the J gene lost 3 bases, with 7 bases spanning the gap. CDR3 length: 13 residues. In germline, CDR1 is MNHEY, CDR2 SVGAGI. CDR3 DNA: TGTGCCAGCAGTTACGGGGGATACTATGGCTACACCTTC. Its translation: CASSYGGYYGYTF.

The CDR3, as DNA: TGTGCCAGCAGTGATGTTTGGGACAGATACTACGAGCAGTACTTC. Protein: CASSDVWDRYYEQYF. V gene TRBV2 combines with J gene TRBJ2-7; 7 positions match TRBD1. CDR1 is SNHLY, CDR2 FYNNEI, per germline. Trimming cost V 3 bases and J 3 bases; bases outside gene matches: 8. The CDR3 totals 15 residues.

The chain uses TRBV18 and TRBJ1-2, with 8 bases identical to TRBD1. Germline CDR1 is KGHSH and CDR2 is LQKENI. Losses at the gene ends were 4 bases for V and 6 bases for J; bases not matched to a gene: 4. The CDR3 has 13 residues. CDR3 DNA sequence: TGTGCCAGCTCACAGGGACAGGATCATGGCTACACCTTC. It yields the protein CASSQGQDHGYTF.

A few counts support this clone. The chain recombines TRBV7-3 with TRBJ2-3; 8 bases map to TRBD2. The V gene end was trimmed by 3 bases and the J gene end by 3 bases; junction bases not matched to a gene: 8. CDR1 and CDR2 from the germline V gene are SGHTA and FQGTGA. The CDR3 length is 16 residues. The CDR3 protein is CASSLGVAGKTDTQYF. The DNA of the CDR3 is TGTGCCAGCAGCTTGGGGGTAGCGGGGAAAACAGATACGCAGTATTTT.

The V and J genes are TRBV5-1 and TRBJ2-7; 7 nucleotides match TRBD2. Germline CDR1 SGHRS, CDR2 YFSETQ. The CDR3 is 14 amino acids. With V trimmed by 4 bases and J by 7 bases, 11 bases remained unmatched. CDR3 in amino acids: CASSPLAGVGEQYF. DNA for the CDR3: TGCGCCAGCAGCCCGCTGGCGGGGGTTGGAGAGCAGTACTTC.

The rearrangement joins TRBV5-1 to TRBJ1-1, with D unclear. In germline, CDR1 is SGHRS, CDR2 YFSETQ. CDR3 length equals 17 residues. Trimming removed 0 bases at V and 0 bases at J, with 15 bases between. As DNA, the CDR3 is TGCGCCAGCAGCTTGGGTCAGGAGCCCCTATTGAACACTGAAGCTTTCTTT. Amino acids: CASSLGQEPLLNTEAFF.

The J gene is TRBJ2-2, the V gene TRBV5-1; D is uncertain. There are 13 residues in the CDR3. The germline gives CDR1 SGHRS, CDR2 YFSETQ. The V gene lost 4 bases and the J gene lost 4 bases, with 8 bases spanning the gap. The CDR3 spells CASSLSGTGELFF. The CDR3 bases are TGCGCCAGCAGCCTATCCGGCACCGGGGAGCTGTTTTTT.

The V gene is TRBV4-1, the J gene TRBJ2-5; a possible D gene is TRBD1 (5 bases). CDR3 length: 18 amino acids. Germline V CDR1 and CDR2: MGHRA, YSYEKL. Trimming removed 4 bases at V and 3 bases at J, with 24 bases between. The CDR3 bases are TGCGCCAGCAGCCCCGGACGTCAGGGATTAACACCAGAAGAGACCCAGTACTTC. It encodes CASSPGRQGLTPEETQYF.